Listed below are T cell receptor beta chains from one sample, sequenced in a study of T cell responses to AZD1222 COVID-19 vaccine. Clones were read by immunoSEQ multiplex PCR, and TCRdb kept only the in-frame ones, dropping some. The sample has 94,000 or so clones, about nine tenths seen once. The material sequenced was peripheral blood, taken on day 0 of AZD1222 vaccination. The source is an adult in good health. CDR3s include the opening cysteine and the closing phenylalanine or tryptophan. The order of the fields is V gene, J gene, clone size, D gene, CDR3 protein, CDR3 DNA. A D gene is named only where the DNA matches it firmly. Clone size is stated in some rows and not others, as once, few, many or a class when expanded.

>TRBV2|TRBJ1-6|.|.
CASRGGLSSYNSPLHF
TGTGCCAGCCGAGGGGGACTAAGCTCCTATAATTCACCCCTCCACTTT
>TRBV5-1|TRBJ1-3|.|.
CAGFPLNRAIYF
TGCGCAGGGTTCCCTCTAAATCGCGCCATATATTTT
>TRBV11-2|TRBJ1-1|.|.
CASSPGYNTEAFF
TGTGCCAGCAGCCCGGGGTATAACACTGAAGCTTTCTTT
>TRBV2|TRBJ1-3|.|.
CASSEPLPSSGNTIYF
TGTGCCAGCAGTGAGCCCCTTCCAAGCTCTGGAAACACCATATATTTT
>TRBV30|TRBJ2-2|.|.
CAWITSTNTGELFF
TGTGCCTGGATTACGAGTACGAACACCGGGGAGCTGTTTTTT
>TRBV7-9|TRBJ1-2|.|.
CASSVRTARTYGYTF
TGTGCCAGCAGCGTACGGACAGCTCGGACTTATGGCTACACCTTC
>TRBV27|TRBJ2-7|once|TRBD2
CASSLVGGNEQYF
TGTGCCAGCAGTTTAGTGGGGGGGAACGAGCAGTACTTC
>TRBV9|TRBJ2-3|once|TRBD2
CASSVVAGGADTQYF
TGTGCCAGCAGCGTAGTGGCGGGGGGGGCAGATACGCAGTATTTT
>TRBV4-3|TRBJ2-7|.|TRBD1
CASSQGGGDRHFNEQYF
TGCGCCAGCAGCCAGGGCGGCGGGGACAGGCACTTCAACGAGCAGTACTTC
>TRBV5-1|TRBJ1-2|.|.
CASSLGGSFEGYTF
TGCGCCAGCAGCTTGGGGGGGTCGTTCGAAGGCTACACCTTC
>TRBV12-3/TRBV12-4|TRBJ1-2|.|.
CASSLGGANGYTF
TGTGCCAGCAGTTTAGGAGGGGCTAATGGCTACACCTTC
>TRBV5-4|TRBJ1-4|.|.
CASSLGPGGDEKLFF
TGTGCCAGCAGCTTGGGTCCGGGAGGGGATGAAAAACTGTTTTTT
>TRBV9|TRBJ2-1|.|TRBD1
CASTPTGARSNEQFF
TGTGCCAGCACCCCAACAGGGGCGAGAAGTAATGAGCAGTTCTTC
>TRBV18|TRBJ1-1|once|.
CASSPQGSNHINTEAFF
TGTGCCAGCTCACCACAGGGGTCCAACCACATAAACACTGAAGCTTTCTTT
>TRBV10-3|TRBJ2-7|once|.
CAISEGPSYEQYF
TGTGCCATCAGTGAAGGCCCATCCTACGAGCAGTACTTC
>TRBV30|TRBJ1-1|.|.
CAWSRENTEAFF
TGTGCCTGGAGTCGAGAGAACACTGAAGCTTTCTTT
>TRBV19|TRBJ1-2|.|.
CASIDGGNTNYGYTF
TGTGCCAGTATCGACGGCGGGAATACTAACTATGGCTACACCTTC
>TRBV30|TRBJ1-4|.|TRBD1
CAWTGGEKLFF
TGTGCCTGGACAGGGGGTGAAAAACTGTTTTTT
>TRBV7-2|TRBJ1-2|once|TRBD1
CASSSQGQGYGYTF
TGTGCCAGCAGCTCGCAGGGACAGGGCTATGGCTACACCTTC
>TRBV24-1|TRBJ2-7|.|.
CATSDPGTSEVQYF
TGTGCCACCAGTGACCCCGGAACTTCAGAGGTGCAGTACTTC
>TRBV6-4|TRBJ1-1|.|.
CASSNRGGSEAFF
TGTGCCAGCAGTAATAGGGGGGGAAGTGAAGCTTTCTTT
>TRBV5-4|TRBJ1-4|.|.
CASSFQGVNEKLFF
TGTGCCAGCAGCTTTCAGGGCGTAAATGAAAAACTGTTTTTT
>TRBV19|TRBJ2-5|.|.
CASSVADSSGETQYF
TGTGCCAGTAGTGTGGCTGACTCATCAGGGGAGACCCAGTACTTC
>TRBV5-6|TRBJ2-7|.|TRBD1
CASSLYGTGVSYEQYF
TGTGCCAGCAGCTTGTACGGGACAGGGGTGTCCTACGAGCAGTACTTC
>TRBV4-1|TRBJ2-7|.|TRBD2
CASSQGTSNLYEQYF
TGCGCCAGCAGCCAAGGGACTAGCAACCTCTACGAGCAGTACTTC
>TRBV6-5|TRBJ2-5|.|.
CASSSRDQAFHETQYF
TGTGCCAGCAGTTCCCGGGACCAAGCCTTCCACGAGACCCAGTACTTC
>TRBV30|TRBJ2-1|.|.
CACTLRSYNEQFF
TGTGCCTGTACCCTACGGTCCTACAATGAGCAGTTCTTC
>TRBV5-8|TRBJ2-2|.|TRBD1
CASSLRGGDTGELFF
TGTGCCAGCAGCTTGCGAGGGGGCGACACCGGGGAGCTGTTTTTT
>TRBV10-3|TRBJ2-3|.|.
CAISEDGGTDTQYF
TGTGCCATCAGTGAGGACGGTGGCACAGATACGCAGTATTTT
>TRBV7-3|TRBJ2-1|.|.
CASSSTGFGGDEQFF
TGTGCCAGCAGCTCGACAGGGTTTGGAGGGGATGAGCAGTTCTTC
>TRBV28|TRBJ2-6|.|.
CASSLGGLGANVLTF
TGTGCCAGCAGTTTAGGAGGTCTTGGGGCCAACGTCCTGACTTTC
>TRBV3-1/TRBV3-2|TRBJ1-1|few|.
CASSQVRKDAFF
TGTGCCAGCAGCCAAGTAAGAAAGGATGCTTTCTTT
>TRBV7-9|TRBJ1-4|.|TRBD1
CASSIRTGGNEKLFF
TGTGCCAGCAGCATACGGACAGGGGGCAATGAAAAACTGTTTTTT
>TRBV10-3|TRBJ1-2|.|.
CAISGGYGYTF
TGTGCCATCAGTGGTGGGTATGGCTACACCTTC
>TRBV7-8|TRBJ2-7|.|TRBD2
CASSTRLAGGWEQYF
TGTGCCAGCAGCACCCGACTAGCGGGGGGTTGGGAGCAGTACTTC
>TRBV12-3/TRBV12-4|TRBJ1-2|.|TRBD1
CASSLDRGGGYTF
TGTGCCAGCAGCCTTGACAGGGGCGGTGGCTACACCTTC
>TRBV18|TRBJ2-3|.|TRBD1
CASSPSGQGAQESTDTQYF
TGTGCCAGCTCACCAAGTGGTCAGGGGGCCCAAGAAAGCACAGATACGCAGTATTTT
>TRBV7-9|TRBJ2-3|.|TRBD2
CASSWGRRAGGLNTDTQYF
TGTGCCAGCAGCTGGGGCCGGAGAGCGGGGGGACTAAACACAGATACGCAGTATTTT
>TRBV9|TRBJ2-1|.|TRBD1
CASSVQGVDNEQFF
TGTGCCAGCAGCGTCCAGGGGGTAGACAATGAGCAGTTCTTC
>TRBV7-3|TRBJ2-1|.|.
CASSSAGTYNEQFF
TGTGCCAGCAGCTCAGCTGGTACCTACAATGAGCAGTTCTTC
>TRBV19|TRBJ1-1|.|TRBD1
CASSTRTGNTEAFF
TGTGCCAGTAGTACCCGGACAGGGAACACTGAAGCTTTCTTT
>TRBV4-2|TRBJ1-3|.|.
CASSSGETGNTIYF
TGTGCCAGCAGCTCGGGGGAAACTGGAAACACCATATATTTT
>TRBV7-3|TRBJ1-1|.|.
CASSLSLGGTEAFF
TGTGCCAGCAGCTTAAGTTTAGGGGGCACTGAAGCTTTCTTT
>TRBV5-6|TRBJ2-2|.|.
CASSWGSAGELFF
TGTGCCAGCAGCTGGGGGTCAGCCGGGGAGCTGTTTTTT
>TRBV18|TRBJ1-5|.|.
CASSPGIDNQPQHF
TGTGCCAGCTCACCAGGGATCGACAATCAGCCCCAGCATTTT
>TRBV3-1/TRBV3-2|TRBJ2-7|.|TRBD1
CASSLDRVAYEQYF
TGTGCCAGCAGCCTAGACAGGGTGGCTTACGAGCAGTACTTC
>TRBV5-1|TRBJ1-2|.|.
CASSSTQREVGGYTF
TGCGCCAGCAGCTCAACCCAGAGGGAGGTAGGAGGCTACACCTTC
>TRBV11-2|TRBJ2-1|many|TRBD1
CASSLVPGGGYNEQFF
TGTGCCAGCAGCTTAGTTCCAGGGGGCGGCTACAATGAGCAGTTCTTC
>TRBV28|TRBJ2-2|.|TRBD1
CASSRTGVHTGELFF
TGTGCCAGCAGCCGGACAGGGGTCCACACCGGGGAGCTGTTTTTT
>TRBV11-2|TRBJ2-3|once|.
CASIIRPADTQYF
TGTGCCAGCATCATCAGACCAGCGGATACGCAGTATTTT
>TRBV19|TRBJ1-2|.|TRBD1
CASEPIGQGGNYGYTF
TGTGCCAGCGAACCGATCGGACAGGGAGGAAACTATGGCTACACCTTC
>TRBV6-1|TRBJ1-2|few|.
CASSEAAGGAYGYTF
TGTGCCAGCAGTGAAGCAGCGGGGGGAGCATATGGCTACACCTTC
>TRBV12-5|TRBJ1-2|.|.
CASGLSTEVANYGYTF
TGTGCTAGTGGTTTGTCAACGGAGGTTGCTAACTATGGCTACACCTTC
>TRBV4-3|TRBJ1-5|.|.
CASSPSWIGDQPQHF
TGCGCCAGCTCCCCCTCATGGATCGGGGATCAGCCCCAGCATTTT